The 30 T cell receptor beta chains reported below all come from one sample, sequenced in a study of cytomegalovirus exposure and HLA in healthy donors. Both 60 Vbeta primers and 13 Jbeta primers went into the PCR. Generated by immunoSEQ multiplex PCR, the TCRdb table keeps only in-frame clones and is missing some. The sample has over 150,000 clones, roughly four fifths seen once. Sequenced: PBMCs. The receptors were gathered from a man aged 18 to 29 in good health and CMV-seronegative.

The chain combines TRBV2 with TRBJ2-7, with D maybe TRBD1 (5 bases). CDR3 length equals 14 residues. Trimming removed 6 bases from V and 3 bases from J, with 15 bases in between. Germline CDR1 reads SNHLY; CDR2 reads FYNNEI. The CDR3 region is CASRNRLGFYEQYF. CDR3 DNA: TGTGCCAGCAGAAACAGGTTGGGATTCTACGAGCAGTACTTC.

The gene calls are TRBV28 and TRBJ1-5; no reliable D call. V was pared by 7 bases and J by 0 bases, with 7 bases between. The CDR3 covers 13 residues. Germline V CDR1 and CDR2: MDHEN, SYDVKM. CDR3 residues: CASKEDSNQPQHF. In nucleotides, the CDR3 is TGTGCCAGCAAAGAGGATAGCAATCAGCCCCAGCATTTT.

This chain connects TRBV20-1 to TRBJ1-4, with 8 bases identical to TRBD1. Germline CDR1 DFQATT, CDR2 SNEGSKA (reference sequence). J was trimmed by 13 bases and V by 3 bases; bases with no gene match: 4. This CDR3 region has 11 residues. The CDR3 coding sequence is TGCAGTGCTAGGCAGGGGGCCGGACTGTTTTTT. This sequence encodes CSARQGAGLFF.

The chain employs TRBV9 and TRBJ1-3; D possibly corresponds to TRBD1 (5 bases). The germline CDR1 and CDR2 sequences are SGDLS and YYNGEE. This CDR3 has 14 amino acids. V lost 4 bases and J lost 4, with 12 bases in between. CDR3 nucleotide sequence: TGTGCCAGCAGCCCTCGGACACTCGGAAACACCATATATTTT. Protein sequence: CASSPRTLGNTIYF.

The chain employs TRBV27 and TRBJ2-1, with 13 bases identical to TRBD2. J lost 4 bases, V lost 2 bases, and 5 bases had no gene match. CDR3 length: 17 residues. The V gene's germline CDR1 is MNHEY and CDR2 SMNVEV (reference sequence). This CDR3 reads CASSLLTSGRYYNEQFF. The CDR3 DNA sequence: TGTGCCAGCAGTTTACTGACTAGCGGGAGGTATTACAATGAGCAGTTCTTC.

This rearrangement joins TRBV28 to TRBJ2-7; a weak D match, TRBD1 (6 bases). V was trimmed by 7 bases and J by 5 bases, leaving 18 bases between them. This CDR3 is built from 14 residues. Per the germline V gene, CDR1 is MDHEN and CDR2 is SYDVKM. CDR3 DNA sequence: TGTGCCAGCAACCTCACAGGGATAGGCCACGAGCAGTACTTC. Protein: CASNLTGIGHEQYF.

CDR3 coding DNA: TGTGCCAGCAGCTTAGAGGCGGGAGGGTTTAATGAGCAGTTCTTC. As protein: CASSLEAGGFNEQFF. V gene TRBV7-2 combines with J gene TRBJ2-1, with 9 bases that match TRBD2. Per germline, CDR1 SGHTA and CDR2 FQGNSA. This CDR3 is built from 15 residues. Trimming at V came to 1 base and at J to 7 bases, leaving 5 bases not matched to a gene.

In its sample, this clone was seen a few times. This chain uses TRBV7-9 with TRBJ2-7, with no clear D. CDR1 is SEHNR, CDR2 FQNEAQ, per germline (reference sequence). This CDR3 contains 12 residues. The V gene lost 3 bases and the J gene lost 0 bases, with 3 bases spanning the gap. The CDR3 sequence is CASSFISYEQYF. In DNA form, the CDR3 reads TGTGCCAGCAGCTTTATCTCCTACGAGCAGTACTTC.

The genes are TRBV5-1 and TRBJ2-1; 8 nucleotides line up with TRBD2. This CDR3 region has 14 residues. In germline, CDR1 is SGHRS, CDR2 YFSETQ. V was clipped by 4 bases and J by 7 bases; unmatched bases: 7. This CDR3 reads CASSGPGTRNEQFF. In DNA, the CDR3 is TGCGCCAGCAGCGGGCCCGGGACTAGGAATGAGCAGTTCTTC.

This clone is a singleton in its sample. This sequence joins TRBV25-1 and TRBJ2-3; TRBD2 matches at 10 bases. The CDR3 is made up of 16 amino acids. The junction had 6 bases not matched to a gene; V was cut back by 0 bases and J by 6 bases. CDR1 and CDR2 (germline): MGHDK, SYGVNS. The CDR3 DNA follows: TGTGCCAGCAGTGAATATGGGCTAGCGGGAGTGGATACGCAGTATTTT. This gives the protein CASSEYGLAGVDTQYF.

The rearrangement links TRBV20-1 to TRBJ1-1, with a weak D call TRBD1 (5 bases). Germline loops: CDR1 DFQATT, CDR2 SNEGSKA (reference sequence). The CDR3 loop spans 11 amino acids. V lost 3 bases and J lost 13, with 15 bases in between. The CDR3 protein is CSASSRAGVFF. For the CDR3, the DNA is TGCAGTGCTAGCTCCAGGGCAGGAGTTTTCTTT.

J is TRBJ2-7 and V is TRBV18, with 8 bases that match TRBD1. The length of the CDR3 is 15 residues. The V gene end was trimmed by 4 bases and the J gene end by 0 bases; junction bases not matched to a gene: 5. Germline V gene lookup returns CDR1 KGHSH and CDR2 LQKENI. CDR3 sequence reads: CASSRSGQASYEQYF. In DNA, the CDR3 is TGTGCCAGCTCACGATCGGGACAGGCCTCCTACGAGCAGTACTTC. Full variable domain (outside the CDR3, taken from reference TRBV18 and TRBJ2-7): NAGVMQNPRHLVRRRGQEARLRCSPMKGHSHVYWYRQLPEEGLKFMVYLQKENIIDESGMPKERFSAEFPKEGPSILRIQQVVRGDSAAYFCASSRSGQASYEQYFGPGTRLTVT.

CDR3 loop: CASSAPLRSSGNTIYF. In nucleotides, the CDR3 is TGTGCCAGCAGTGCACCGCTCAGGTCCTCTGGAAACACCATATATTTT. The chain employs TRBV2 and TRBJ1-3, with no clear D. V was trimmed by 4 bases and J by 0 bases, leaving 13 bases between them. The CDR3 consists of 16 residues. Germline V CDR1 and CDR2: SNHLY, FYNNEI.

The chain carries TRBV2 and TRBJ2-2, with TRBD1 identical over 8 bases. V gave up 4 bases and J gave up 6 bases; unmatched junction bases: 4. CDR3 length: 14 residues. Germline CDR1 and CDR2: SNHLY and FYNNEI. The CDR3 DNA reads TGTGCCAGCAGTGTAAGACAGGGGCCCGGGGAGCTGTTTTTT. Translated, it gives CASSVRQGPGELFF.

The chain has TRBV7-9 and TRBJ1-2; D may be TRBD1 (5 bases). The germline gives CDR1 SEHNR, CDR2 FQNEAQ (reference sequence). The CDR3 totals 15 residues. Written as DNA, the CDR3 is TGTTCCGGGGGTGGGCAGGCGGTCGGAAACTATGGCTACACCTTC. It encodes CSGGGQAVGNYGYTF. Full variable domain (missing parts from reference TRBV7-9 and TRBJ1-2): DTGVSQNPRHKITKRGQNVTFRCDPISEHNRLYWYRQTLGQGPEFLTYFQNEAQLEKSRLLSDRFSAERPKGSFSTLEIQRTEQGDSAMYLCSGGGQAVGNYGYTFGSGTRLTVV.

This chain connects TRBV7-2 to TRBJ2-7; TRBD1 agrees at 9 bases. Germline loops: CDR1 SGHTA, CDR2 FQGNSA. The length of the CDR3 is 15 residues. V trimming: 4 bases; J trimming: 2 bases; junction bases outside the gene matches: 6. CDR3 loop: CASSSRQGGPYEQYF. The CDR3 DNA follows: TGTGCCAGCAGCTCCCGACAGGGGGGGCCCTACGAGCAGTACTTC.

J is TRBJ2-5 and V is TRBV7-2, with D hard to call. TRBJ2-7 explains the end of the DNA better; the J call may be wrong. The CDR3 contains 12 residues. Germline-derived CDR1 and CDR2 are SGHTA and FQGNSA. The CDR3 bases are TGTGCCAGCACCTCAAACTACTACGAGCAGTACTTC. It translates to CASTSNYYEQYF.

For the CDR3, the DNA is TGTGCCAGCAGCTTACGACAGGGGAGCGAAAAACTGTTTTTT. It is translated as CASSLRQGSEKLFF. The chain links TRBV11-2 to TRBJ1-4, with 8 bases aligning to TRBD1. Losses at the gene ends were 2 bases for V and 8 bases for J; bases not matched to a gene: 4. CDR3 length: 14 residues. The V gene's germline CDR1 is SGHAT and CDR2 FQNNGV.

In the case of this clone: The sample carries other DNA sequences with the same CDR3. The chain couples TRBV7-9 to TRBJ1-1, with 7 positions matching TRBD1. Germline values: CDR1 SEHNR, CDR2 FQNEAQ (reference sequence). The J segment lost 1 base and the V segment lost 3 bases, leaving 2 bases of the junction unmatched. The CDR3 is 14 amino acids. The CDR3 region has the DNA TGTGCCAGCAGCTTTCAGGGGGGGAACACTGAAGCTTTCTTT. Translating gives CASSFQGGNTEAFF.

The chain recombines TRBV7-9 with TRBJ2-7, with D unclear. The CDR3 is 12 amino acids. V dropped 2 bases and J dropped 3 bases, with 5 bases sitting between them. Germline loops: CDR1 SEHNR, CDR2 FQNEAQ (reference sequence). The CDR3 bases are TGTGCCAGCAGCTTAATGTACTACGAGCAGTACTTC. Protein sequence: CASSLMYYEQYF. Supplemented by reference TRBV7-9 and TRBJ2-7, the full variable domain reads DTGVSQNPRHKITKRGQNVTFRCDPISEHNRLYWYRQTLGQGPEFLTYFQNEAQLEKSRLLSDRFSAERPKGSFSTLEIQRTEQGDSAMYLCASSLMYYEQYFGPGTRLTVT.

This clone was counted a single time. The rearrangement uses TRBV13 and TRBJ1-2; 10 positions agree with TRBD1. The CDR3 has 16 amino acids. The germline gives CDR1 PRHDT, CDR2 FYEKMQ (reference sequence). The V gene end was trimmed by 3 bases and the J gene end by 2 bases; junction bases not matched to a gene: 6. CDR3: CASSFFPGQGNYGYTF. The DNA of the CDR3 is TGTGCCAGCAGCTTTTTCCCGGGACAGGGGAACTATGGCTACACCTTC.

This CDR3 reads CASSLVSGETQYF. The DNA for the CDR3 is TGTGCCAGCAGCTTAGTTAGCGGGGAGACCCAGTACTTC. The chain joins TRBV11-3 to TRBJ2-5; 7 bases match TRBD2. J was trimmed by 5 bases and V by 1 base; bases with no gene match: 1. Germline loops: CDR1 SGHNT, CDR2 YENEEA. The CDR3 consists of 13 residues.

V usage is TRBV20-1 and J usage is TRBJ2-7; 9 bases are a match to TRBD2. CDR3 length: 11 residues. The junction had 7 bases not matched to a gene; V was cut back by 4 bases and J by 12 bases. Germline CDR1 DFQATT, CDR2 SNEGSKA (reference sequence). This chain's CDR3 is CSAKAGGGAYF. Here the CDR3 DNA reads TGCAGTGCTAAAGCGGGGGGAGGGGCGTACTTC.

The chain employs TRBV9 and TRBJ2-7; the match to TRBD1 covers 8 bases. J was trimmed by 4 bases and V by 0 bases; bases with no gene match: 6. This CDR3 region has 15 residues. Germline CDR1 is SGDLS and CDR2 is YYNGEE. CDR3: CASSVGGQGTYEQYF. The CDR3, as DNA: TGTGCCAGCAGCGTAGGTGGACAGGGAACGTACGAGCAGTACTTC.

This chain uses TRBV5-8 with TRBJ1-3, with D possibly TRBD1 on 6 matching bases. Trimming shortened V by 2 bases and J by 1 base, and 10 bases separated the two germline ends. The germline gives CDR1 SGHTS, CDR2 YDEGEE. CDR3 length: 15 amino acids. The CDR3 DNA reads as TGTGCCAGCAGCTTCACGAGGGGGTCTGGAAACACCATATATTTT. Its translation: CASSFTRGSGNTIYF. The whole variable domain, remainder taken from reference TRBV5-8 and TRBJ1-3, is EAGVTQSPTHLIKTRGQQATLRCSPISGHTSVYWYQQALGLGLQFLLWYDEGEERNRGNFPPRFSGRQFPNYSSELNVNALELEDSALYLCASSFTRGSGNTIYFGEGSWLTVV.

The chain links TRBV4-1 to TRBJ1-4; D may be TRBD1 (6 bases). The CDR3 runs to 15 residues. Germline values: CDR1 MGHRA, CDR2 YSYEKL. V gave up 2 bases and J gave up 8 bases, with 15 bases separating them. The CDR3 DNA reads as TGCGCCAGCAGCCAAAGGACAGCCCCAGGGGAAAAACTGTTTTTT. Its protein product is CASSQRTAPGEKLFF.

This chain's CDR3 is CASSYYRGANTEAFF. For the CDR3, the DNA is TGTGCCAGCAGTTATTATCGTGGGGCGAACACTGAAGCTTTCTTT. V and J are TRBV6-5 and TRBJ1-1; D is possibly TRBD1 (5 bases). The V and J ends lost 3 bases and 1 base respectively, with 12 bases between them. The germline V gene encodes CDR1 MNHEY and CDR2 SVGAGI. The CDR3 extends over 15 amino acids.

The chain uses TRBV4-1 and TRBJ2-4; 14 nucleotides match TRBD2. With 4 bases clipped from V and 7 bases from J, the junction kept 6 bases outside the gene matches. This CDR3 contains 16 residues. The germline V gene encodes CDR1 MGHRA and CDR2 YSYEKL. Here the CDR3 DNA reads TGCGCCAGCAGCCCACGGACTAGCGGGGGGTCGAACATTCAGTACTTC. As protein: CASSPRTSGGSNIQYF.

The V call is TRBV6-5, the J call TRBJ2-7; D might be TRBD1 (6 bases). CDR1 and CDR2 from the germline V gene are MNHEY and SVGAGI. The CDR3 has 13 residues. The V and J ends lost 3 bases and 5 bases respectively, with 11 bases between them. CDR3 loop: CASSYNTGNEQYF. The CDR3 region has the DNA TGTGCCAGCAGTTATAACACAGGGAACGAGCAGTACTTC.

The chain joins TRBV6-5 to TRBJ2-5, with a weak D call TRBD2 (6 bases). The germline gives CDR1 MNHEY, CDR2 SVGAGI. The CDR3 runs to 15 residues. The V gene lost 4 bases and the J gene lost 4 bases, with 16 bases spanning the gap. CDR3 sequence reads: CASSSRHMGGETQYF. For the CDR3, the DNA is TGTGCCAGCAGTTCTAGACATATGGGAGGAGAGACCCAGTACTTC.